This TCR beta chain is drawn from a study of CD8 T cells in Susac syndrome. The germline V gene encodes CDR1 SGDLS and CDR2 YYNGEE. V gave up 3 bases and J gave up 5 bases, with 9 bases separating them. The length of the CDR3 is 13 residues. The authors carried out high-throughput sequencing of TCR beta. They applied it to CD8+ and CD4+ T cells obtained from blood. Isolation of CD8+ and CD4+ T cells was performed negatively, whereas enrichment of TEMRA cells was done by FACS. The RNA input was about 0.5 to 1 ug, and it was reverse transcribed with random hexamers. In TCRdb, the immunoSEQ multiplex PCR reads were re-called with MiXCR into one record per CDR3 protein. The sample records 85,000 to 130,000 distinct CDR3 sequences, approximately 93% being singletons.

V is TRBV9 and J is TRBJ1-5, with unresolved D. The source is a human donor with Susac syndrome. The sample taken for sequencing was CD8+ T cells from PBMCs. CDR3 DNA: TGTGCCAGCAGCGAGGCAGGTTATCAGCCCCAGCATTTT. Translation: CASSEAGYQPQHF.